The present T cell receptor (beta chain) was sequenced within a study of beta chain features in type 1 diabetes. Points from the study as a whole: The study found moderately but significantly shorter TCRB CDR3s in all four CD4+ subsets of Type 1 diabetes patients.

This clone was counted a few times. Its antigen is undetermined. Sequenced material consisted of expressed TCRB transcripts (all of the isolated RNA was reverse transcribed). Libraries were prepared by immunoSEQ multiplex PCR; TCRdb keeps only in-frame clonotypes and omits some of them. The data show about 150,000 clones, 10% seen once. There are 15 residues in the CDR3. V lost 4 bases to trimming and J lost 2 bases; unmatched junction nucleotides: 6. Germline values: CDR1 SGDLS, CDR2 YYNGEE. The specimen was central memory CD4+ T cells from blood. The source is a man aged 30 to 39 with type 1 diabetes. The chain recombines TRBV9 with TRBJ2-1; 7 bases align to TRBD1. In DNA form, the CDR3 reads TGTGCCAGCAGCCCGCAGACAGGGACCTACAATGAGCAGTTCTTC. Translation gives CASSPQTGTYNEQFF.